This T cell receptor (beta chain) was observed in a study of shared clonotypes between healthy human individuals. Across the study: The plates for each donor numbered three CD4 naive, three CD4 memory, two CD8 naive and one CD8 memory.

V gave up 5 bases and J gave up 9 bases; unmatched junction bases: 12. The CDR3 is 15 residues long. The V gene's germline CDR1 is LGHNA and CDR2 YSLEER. The naive CD8 fraction comprised CD45RO-negative cells positively selected for CCR7 and excluded terminally differentiated effector memory CD45RA+ cells. Clones were sequenced by immunoSEQ multiplex PCR, and TCRdb holds only the in-frame ones, with some missing. The sample lists 630,000 or so clones, more than 95% seen once, with 0.3% to 0.35% in the top ten. Notes on the study in general: Despite large depth, sorted-subset datasets appeared incompletely sequenced. Around 5% was the fraction of naive CD4 clonotypes found shared across several donors. When compared with the clonotypes that were shared by all four sorted-subset donors, the non-shared clonotypes turned out to have lower generation probabilities.

Comment on this clone: As yet, its antigen is unknown.

The sequence was obtained from a man aged 25 to 45 in good health. V gene TRBV4-3 combines with J gene TRBJ1-5; 8 bases are shared with TRBD1. Source material: naive CD8+ T cells sorted from blood. The CDR3, as DNA: TGCGCCAGCAGCTTAGACAGGGGTCCGATACGGCCCCAGCATTTT. Translating gives CASSLDRGPIRPQHF.